Listed here are 5 T cell receptor beta chains from one sample, sequenced in a study of blood T cell repertoires in COVID-19. Method: immunoSEQ multiplex PCR; TCRdb's copy keeps in-frame clones and lacks some. The table shows under 200,000 clones, with over 80% occurring only once. The sequencing input was PBMCs or T cells enriched from blood (not recorded which). These receptors all come from a woman aged 55-69 years who had recovered from COVID-19.

This clone has a single count. This rearrangement joins TRBV3-1 (or the pseudogene TRBV3-2) to TRBJ1-3; D unresolved. The V end lost 0 bases, the J end lost 9 bases, and 9 bases lay between the germline ends. This CDR3 region has 13 residues. The V gene's germline CDR1 is LGHDT and CDR2 YNNKEL (reference sequence). The CDR3 bases are TGTGCCAGCAGCCAAGAGCTGAGGAGCACCATATATTTT. It encodes CASSQELRSTIYF.

The chain couples TRBV4-1 to TRBJ1-5, with 7 bases aligning to TRBD1. Trimming removed 5 bases from V and 0 bases from J; junction bases left unmatched: 4. The germline V gene encodes CDR1 MGHRA and CDR2 YSYEKL. The CDR3 consists of 15 residues. CDR3 sequence (DNA): TGCGCCAGCAGCTCGGACAGGAATAGCAATCAGCCCCAGCATTTT. Translating it yields CASSSDRNSNQPQHF.

The chain recombines TRBV28 with TRBJ1-6, with unresolved D. The CDR3 length is 15 residues. From germline, CDR1 is MDHEN and CDR2 SYDVKM. V gave up 6 bases and J gave up 0 bases, with 9 bases separating them. Here the CDR3 DNA reads TGTGCCAGCAGATCGGGGAGCTCCTATAATTCACCCCTCCACTTT. Translated, it gives CASRSGSSYNSPLHF. Drawing the rest from reference TRBV28 and TRBJ1-6, the complete variable domain is DVKVTQSSRYLVKRTGEKVFLECVQDMDHENMFWYRQDPGLGLRLIYFSYDVKMKEKGDIPEGYSVSREKKERFSLILESASTNQTSMYLCASRSGSSYNSPLHFGNGTRLTVT.

This clone was seen more than once but under ten times. The chain employs TRBV5-5 and TRBJ2-1; tentative D call: TRBD1 (5 bases). The CDR3 is 14 residues long. V lost 0 bases and J lost 7, with 11 bases in between. Germline-derived CDR1 and CDR2 are SGHKS and YYEKEE (reference sequence). CDR3 loop: CASSLAGQGNEQFF. The CDR3 region has the DNA TGTGCCAGCAGCTTGGCCGGGCAGGGTAATGAGCAGTTCTTC.

On this clone itself: Other DNA sequences of this sample code for an identical CDR3. The chain has TRBV11-2 and TRBJ1-3, with D possibly matching TRBD1 (5 bases). Germline lookup yields CDR1 SGHAT and CDR2 FQNNGV. The CDR3 length is 13 residues. The ends were cut back, 4 bases at V and 4 bases at J, with 8 bases in the middle. For the CDR3, the DNA is TGTGCCAGCAGCTCAGGGATCGGAAACACCATATATTTT. Residues: CASSSGIGNTIYF. Full variable domain (rest looked up from reference TRBV11-2 and TRBJ1-3): EAGVAQSPRYKIIEKRQSVAFWCNPISGHATLYWYQQILGQGPKLLIQFQNNGVVDDSQLPKDRFSAERLKGVDSTLKIQPAKLEDSAVYLCASSSGIGNTIYFGEGSWLTVV.